The 5 T cell receptor beta chains in this list originate from one sample, sequenced in a study of blood T cell repertoires in COVID-19. Measured with immunoSEQ multiplex PCR; TCRdb has only the in-frame clones, and not every one. The repertoire holds about 210,000 clones, with 82% as singletons. Sequencing was performed on peripheral blood. The origin of the receptors is a woman between 65 and 79 years old with COVID-19, enrolled during active disease.

J is TRBJ1-1 and V is TRBV7-9; possible D gene TRBD1, 6 bases. Germline assignment: CDR1 SEHNR and CDR2 FQNEAQ (reference sequence). This CDR3 contains 14 residues. V was trimmed by 2 bases and J by 4 bases, leaving 11 bases between them. As DNA, the CDR3 is TGTGCCAGCAGCTTATTCGGGGGGGCCACTGAAGCTTTCTTT. Amino acid sequence: CASSLFGGATEAFF.

This clone has a handful of counts. The chain combines TRBV7-9 with TRBJ1-4; tentatively, D is TRBD1 (5 bases). The germline V and J ends were trimmed by 1 base and 8 bases, with 14 bases remaining between them. The CDR3 totals 15 residues. Per germline, CDR1 SEHNR and CDR2 FQNEAQ (reference sequence). The CDR3 sequence: CASSLGRRGGEKLFF. CDR3 in DNA: TGTGCCAGCAGCTTAGGTCGTAGGGGTGGAGAAAAACTGTTTTTT.

This CDR3 is CASSEADRENQPQHF. DNA for the CDR3: TGTGCCAGCAGTGAAGCTGACAGGGAGAATCAGCCCCAGCATTTT. This chain connects TRBV2 to TRBJ1-5; TRBD1 agrees at 7 bases. Germline V lookup: CDR1 SNHLY, CDR2 FYNNEI. The CDR3 sequence is 15 residues long. With V trimmed by 0 bases and J by 4 bases, 3 bases remained unmatched.

The rearrangement uses TRBV5-1 and TRBJ1-3; 7 positions agree with TRBD1. CDR3 length equals 18 residues. Per the germline V gene, CDR1 is SGHRS and CDR2 is YFSETQ. The ends lost 3 bases at V and 0 bases at J; junction bases unmatched: 12. This CDR3 reads CASSSEGQPELSGNTIYF. The CDR3, as DNA: TGCGCCAGCAGCTCGGAGGGACAGCCTGAACTCTCTGGAAACACCATATATTTT.

This chain uses TRBV19 with TRBJ2-7, with TRBD1 matching over 9 bases. This CDR3 comprises 14 residues. Trimming took 8 bases from V and 2 from J; bases not matched to a gene: 7. CDR1 is LNHDA, CDR2 SQIVND, per germline (reference sequence). The CDR3 DNA sequence: TGTGCCAGTGTTCCTGGGACAGGGCCCTACGAGCAGTACTTC. Translating gives CASVPGTGPYEQYF.